Following are 22 T cell receptor beta chains from one sample sequenced in a study of response to subunit inactivated influenza vaccine. TCRdb reprocessed the RT-PCR reads via MiXCR and lists one record per CDR3 protein. The sample gives 800,000 to 1,000,000 distinct CDR3 sequences, around 20% of which show up once; roughly 10% is in the top ten. Sequencing used PBMCs from blood, obtained 5 to 6 days after vaccination. The receptor set was obtained from a man aged 50-60 years who received an inactivated influenza vaccine.

This chain links TRBV12-3 or TRBV12-4 with TRBJ2-1; tentatively, D is TRBD2 (6 bases). The CDR3 has 16 amino acids. V dropped 5 bases and J dropped 11 bases, with 25 bases sitting between them. The CDR3: CASSGQPGLWANQQFF. DNA of the CDR3: TGTGCCAGCAGTGGACAACCGGGACTGTGGGCTAATCAGCAGTTCTTC.

This chain links TRBV5-1 with TRBJ2-1; 8 nucleotides match TRBD1. Germline V CDR1 and CDR2: SGHRS, YFSETQ. V trimming: 1 base; J trimming: 4 bases; junction bases outside the gene matches: 4. There are 15 residues in the CDR3. The CDR3 spells CASSLLTGGYNEQFF. The DNA of the CDR3 is TGCGCCAGCAGCTTGTTAACAGGGGGTTACAATGAGCAGTTCTTC.

Details on this clonotype: The germline gene is not matched at one end of the junction; a read error may be the cause. V is TRBV6-4 and J is TRBJ2-3; 14 bases line up with TRBD2. Germline CDR1 and CDR2: MRHNA and SNTAGT. The CDR3 consists of 18 residues. CDR3 residues: CTSSVPGLAGAHPDTQYF. CDR3 bases: TGTACCAGCAGCGTCCCGGGACTAGCGGGGGCCCACCCAGATACGCAGTATTTT.

This clonotype was seen a few times. V gene TRBV5-8 combines with J gene TRBJ1-1; D possibly corresponds to TRBD1 (6 bases). CDR3 length: 14 residues. The germline V and J ends were trimmed by 4 bases and 6 bases, with 16 bases remaining between them. CDR1 SGHTS and CDR2 YDEGEE come from the germline V gene. For the CDR3, the DNA is TGTGCCAGCAGCCAGATATACAGGGTGCCTGAAGCTTTCTTT. Translating it yields CASSQIYRVPEAFF. The complete variable domain, with remaining parts taken from reference TRBV5-8 and TRBJ1-1, reads EAGVTQSPTHLIKTRGQQATLRCSPISGHTSVYWYQQALGLGLQFLLWYDEGEERNRGNFPPRFSGRQFPNYSSELNVNALELEDSALYLCASSQIYRVPEAFFGQGTRLTVV.

The CDR3 DNA sequence: TGCGCCAGCACCAAGACCGGGACAGTACAAGAGACCCAGTACTTC. It yields the protein CASTKTGTVQETQYF. The genes are TRBV4-1 and TRBJ2-5; 7 bases align to TRBD1. The CDR3 totals 15 residues. Germline lookup yields CDR1 MGHRA and CDR2 YSYEKL. V lost 7 bases to trimming and J lost 2 bases; unmatched junction nucleotides: 10.

This clonotype was observed a single time. The gene calls are TRBV4-3 and TRBJ2-7; D possibly corresponds to TRBD1 (6 bases). Germline CDR1 is LGHNA and CDR2 is YSLEER. This CDR3 is built from 15 residues. V lost 0 bases and J lost 2, with 11 bases in between. This CDR3 reads CASSQDDRWTYEQYF. The CDR3 coding sequence is TGCGCCAGCAGCCAAGATGACAGGTGGACCTACGAGCAGTACTTC.

This clonotype was picked up a small number of times. The chain couples TRBV7-9 to TRBJ2-2; 7 bases map to TRBD1. V trimming: 4 bases; J trimming: 1 base; junction bases outside the gene matches: 6. This CDR3 contains 16 residues. Germline V gives CDR1 SEHNR, CDR2 FQNEAQ (reference sequence). The CDR3 DNA reads as TGTGCCAGCAGCTCCAGGGGGACAGTGAACACCGGGGAGCTGTTTTTT. Protein product: CASSSRGTVNTGELFF.

This clonotype came up a few times. The V and J genes are TRBV11-2 and TRBJ2-7, with TRBD1 matching over 8 bases. Germline V CDR1 and CDR2: SGHAT, FQNNGV. The CDR3 has 14 residues. The J segment lost 2 bases and the V segment lost 5 bases, leaving 5 bases of the junction unmatched. The CDR3 DNA reads as TGTGCCAGCAGCCCACTGACAGGGGCCTACGAGCAGTACTTC. The encoded protein is CASSPLTGAYEQYF.

This chain connects TRBV11-1 to TRBJ2-7; perhaps D is TRBD1 or TRBD2 (5 bases each). The CDR3 totals 14 residues. V lost 5 bases and J 3 bases, leaving 14 bases between the germline ends. The germline gives CDR1 SGHAT, CDR2 FQDESV (reference sequence). The CDR3 DNA reads as TGTGCCAGCAGCGACAGCGGCACATTCTACGAGCAGTACTTC. Translating it yields CASSDSGTFYEQYF. Using reference TRBV11-1 and TRBJ2-7 for the parts outside the CDR3, the full variable domain is EAEVAQSPRYKITEKSQAVAFWCDPISGHATLYWYRQILGQGPELLVQFQDESVVDDSQLPKDRFSAERLKGVDSTLKIQPAELGDSAMYLCASSDSGTFYEQYFGPGTRLTVT.

The chain is built from TRBV10-3 and TRBJ2-1; a possible D gene is TRBD2 (6 bases). Trimming took 3 bases from V and 9 from J, leaving 9 bases between them. This CDR3 comprises 12 residues. Germline assignment: CDR1 ENHRY and CDR2 SYGVKD. The CDR3 spells CAISELGGEQFF. The CDR3 DNA reads TGTGCCATCAGTGAATTGGGGGGTGAGCAGTTCTTC.

The rearrangement links TRBV29-1 to TRBJ1-1, with 8 nucleotides matching TRBD1. There are 11 residues in the CDR3. Germline CDR1 is SQVTM and CDR2 is ANQGSEA. The ends lost 4 bases at V and 8 bases at J; junction bases unmatched: 3. CDR3 region: CSVARTGEAFF. In DNA form, the CDR3 reads TGCAGCGTTGCCAGGACAGGGGAAGCTTTCTTT.

The DNA for the CDR3 is TGTGCCAGCAGGGGGGACAGCCCAGCGCAGTATTTT. Its protein is CASRGDSPAQYF. The rearrangement uses TRBV6-1 and TRBJ2-3; 7 positions match TRBD1. Germline-derived CDR1 and CDR2 are MNHNS and SASEGT. CDR3 size: 12 residues. The V segment lost 6 bases and the J segment 10 bases; nucleotides outside the gene matches: 7.

This clonotype showed up just a few times. The rearrangement joins TRBV4-2 to TRBJ1-6, with unresolved D. CDR1 and CDR2 (germline): LGHNA, YNFKEQ. The CDR3 is 14 residues long. Trimming removed 2 bases from V and 5 bases from J, with 7 bases in between. CDR3 region: CASSQTRHNSPLHF. In DNA form, the CDR3 reads TGTGCCAGCAGCCAAACCCGTCATAATTCACCCCTCCACTTT.

This sequence joins TRBV6-1 and TRBJ2-4; 9 bases align to TRBD1. CDR3 length equals 15 residues. The germline CDR1 and CDR2 sequences are MNHNS and SASEGT. Trimming removed 7 bases from V and 4 bases from J; junction bases left unmatched: 8. The CDR3, as DNA: TGTGCCAGCAACAAGGGGACAGGGATTAAAAACATTCAGTACTTC. Its protein is CASNKGTGIKNIQYF.

This CDR3 is CASGNRYSYEQYF. The CDR3 nucleotides read TGTGCCTCCGGAAACAGGTACTCCTACGAGCAGTACTTC. The chain combines TRBV12-3 or TRBV12-4 with TRBJ2-7, with D maybe TRBD1 (5 bases). Trimming shortened V by 11 bases and J by 0 bases, and 14 bases separated the two germline ends. The CDR3 is 13 amino acids.

This clonotype came up a few times. V and J are TRBV11-2 and TRBJ2-7; 8 nucleotides line up with TRBD2. V trimming: 5 bases; J trimming: 3 bases; junction bases outside the gene matches: 6. This CDR3 is built from 14 residues. Germline-derived CDR1 and CDR2 are SGHAT and FQNNGV. Written as DNA, the CDR3 is TGTGCCAGCAGCCACCGAGCGGGGGTCTACGAGCAGTACTTC. Amino acid sequence: CASSHRAGVYEQYF.

This clonotype is large in the sample. V is TRBV7-9 and J is TRBJ2-5; 11 bases match TRBD2. The CDR3 loop spans 15 amino acids. CDR1 is SEHNR, CDR2 FQNEAQ, per germline (reference sequence). After removal of 5 bases from V and 1 base from J, the junction contained 3 bases not matched to a gene. In DNA form, the CDR3 reads TGTGCCAGCAGCAGGGGACTAGCGGCCCAAGAGACCCAGTACTTC. It is translated as CASSRGLAAQETQYF.

This chain uses TRBV10-3 with TRBJ1-1; 7 bases fit TRBD1. J lost 3 bases, V lost 8 bases, and 15 bases had no gene match. Germline V CDR1 and CDR2: ENHRY, SYGVKD. This CDR3 contains 16 residues. The CDR3 nucleotides are TGTGCCATCGGATCGGACAGGAGTACGACGGACACTGAAGCTTTCTTT. Amino acid sequence: CAIGSDRSTTDTEAFF.

This clonotype was seen a handful of times. The rearrangement joins TRBV9 to TRBJ2-7; D remains unclear. Trimming removed 3 bases at V and 6 bases at J, with 13 bases between. CDR1 is SGDLS and CDR2 is YYNGEE in the germline V gene. The CDR3 extends over 13 amino acids. The CDR3 nucleotides are TGTGCCAGCAGCGCGAGACCGGACGGCGAGCAGTACTTC. It specifies CASSARPDGEQYF.

The chain uses TRBV4-3 and TRBJ2-7; D might be TRBD2 (5 bases). Per germline, CDR1 LGHNA and CDR2 YSLEER. Trimming left V 0 bases short and J 0 bases short, with 9 bases between. The CDR3 contains 15 residues. CDR3 loop: CASSQESSSSYEQYF. CDR3 DNA sequence: TGCGCCAGCAGCCAAGAGTCTAGCAGCTCCTACGAGCAGTACTTC.

The rearrangement uses TRBV28 and TRBJ2-1; tentative D call: TRBD1 (6 bases). This CDR3 region has 16 residues. The V gene lost 3 bases and the J gene lost 0 bases, with 12 bases spanning the gap. Germline V gives CDR1 MDHEN, CDR2 SYDVKM. The CDR3 DNA reads TGTGCCAGCAGTTTCGCGAGGGGGAGCTCCTACAATGAGCAGTTCTTC. It specifies CASSFARGSSYNEQFF.

The CDR3 loop is CASSPPLPGGRQFF. The CDR3 bases are TGTGCCAGCAGTCCGCCCTTGCCGGGAGGTCGGCAGTTCTTC. V is TRBV12-3 or TRBV12-4 and J is TRBJ2-1, with 7 bases identical to TRBD2. This CDR3 has 14 residues. Trimming took 5 bases from V and 12 from J; bases not matched to a gene: 13.